A selection of T cell receptor beta chains follows, all from one sample in a study of identical twins. TCRdb used MiXCR to reprocess the 5' RACE reads, holding one entry per CDR3 protein. The data hold roughly 1.6 million distinct CDR3 sequences, with around 33% observed a single time. Input material: cord blood. These receptors were taken from a newborn girl in good health. CDR3s include the opening cysteine and the closing phenylalanine or tryptophan. A D gene is named only where the DNA matches it firmly. Clone size is stated in some rows and not others, as once, few, many or a class when expanded.

d_call j_call clone_size v_call cdr3_nt cdr3_aa
TRBD1 TRBJ2-5 - TRBV2 TGTGCCAGCACTCTACAGGGGGTGCAGTACTTC CASTLQGVQYF
- TRBJ2-3 - TRBV4-1 TGCGCCAGCAGCCAAGAGCCAGGGAGGTTTGGCGCAGATACGCAGTATTTT CASSQEPGRFGADTQYF
TRBD1 TRBJ1-5 - TRBV20-1 TGCAGTGCTAGAGATCTAGGACAGGGGGCGAGGAGCAATCAGCCCCAGCATTTT CSARDLGQGARSNQPQHF
- TRBJ2-3 few TRBV9 TGTGCCAGCAGCGTATTCGGGCGGGTCGGTTCAGATACGCAGTATTTT CASSVFGRVGSDTQYF
TRBD1 TRBJ1-2 - TRBV5-1 TGCGCCAGCAGCTTTCCCGACAGGGGCGTCGGCTACACCTTC CASSFPDRGVGYTF
- TRBJ2-7 few TRBV7-2 TGTGCCAGCAGCTTAGGGTTGGTAGCGGAGTCTGCCTACGAGCAGTACTTC CASSLGLVAESAYEQYF
- TRBJ2-1 - TRBV20-1 TGCAGTGCTAGAGTTCTAGCGCGCTACAATGAGCAGTTCTTC CSARVLARYNEQFF
- TRBJ2-5 - TRBV28 TGTGCCAGCAGTTTACAGGGAGCCTACGGGCAGTACTTC CASSLQGAYGQYF
- TRBJ2-1 - TRBV11-3 TGTGCCAGCAGCTCAAGGAATAATGAGCAGTTCTTC CASSSRNNEQFF
- TRBJ1-2 many TRBV12-3/TRBV12-4 TGTGCCAGCGGACCAAGTTGGGTGTCTAACTATGGCTACACCTTC CASGPSWVSNYGYTF
- TRBJ2-3 - TRBV11-1 TGTGCCAGCAGCAAAAGATGGACGGTTAGCACAGATACGCAGTATTTT CASSKRWTVSTDTQYF
- TRBJ2-3 - TRBV20-1 TGCAGTGCTCTTAGCGGCACAGATACGCAGTATTTT CSALSGTDTQYF
TRBD1 TRBJ1-1 - TRBV27 TGTGCCAGCAATCCAGGGACAGGGAGAACTGAAGCTTTCTTT CASNPGTGRTEAFF
TRBD2 TRBJ2-1 - TRBV6-4 TGTGCCAGCAGTGACTCAGGCGGGAGGAAGAATGAGCAGTTCTTC CASSDSGGRKNEQFF
TRBD2 TRBJ2-5 once TRBV20-1 TGCAGTGCTAGAGATACAACTAGCGGGAATGAGTACAATGAGCAGTACTTC CSARDTTSGNEYNEQYF
- TRBJ2-1 few TRBV6-2/TRBV6-3 TGTGCCAGCACCCGTACTAGCCTACCTGGCAATGAGCAGTTCTTC CASTRTSLPGNEQFF
- TRBJ1-5 few TRBV28 TGTGCCGCACGACAGGCTTATAGCAATCAGCCCCAGCATTTT CAARQAYSNQPQHF
- TRBJ2-1 - TRBV24-1 TGTGCCACCAGTGATTTGCGGATCGATGAGCAGTTCTTC CATSDLRIDEQFF
TRBD2 TRBJ2-3 few TRBV9 TGTGCCAGCGGGAAGCGGGGATATACGCAGTATTTT CASGKRGYTQYF
TRBD2 TRBJ2-1 - TRBV20-1 TGCAGTGCCGCAGGGACTAGCGGGAGCGTCCACAATGAGCAGTTCTTC CSAAGTSGSVHNEQFF
TRBD2 TRBJ2-7 - TRBV4-2 TGTGCCAGCAGCCAAGATGAAGGCGCACTAGCGATATATGAGCAGTACTTC CASSQDEGALAIYEQYF
- TRBJ2-3 few TRBV7-2 TGTGCCAGCAGCCCCCGGCCTAGCCCCCTCACAGATACGCAGTATTTT CASSPRPSPLTDTQYF
- TRBJ2-1 - TRBV6-5 TGTGCCAGCAGTTACTCAACACAGGTGGGGTACAATGAGCAGTTCTTC CASSYSTQVGYNEQFF
TRBD1 TRBJ1-2 - TRBV19 TGTGCCAGTAGTACGACAGGGGCAGACTATGGCTACACCTTC CASSTTGADYGYTF
- TRBJ2-1 few TRBV21-1 TGTGCCAGCAGCAAAGGGAACAGGAATGAGCAGTTCTTC CASSKGNRNEQFF
- TRBJ2-1 - TRBV3-1 TGTGCCAGCAGCCAAGAAAGGGCTTCAGACGATGAGCAGTTCTTC CASSQERASDDEQFF
TRBD2 TRBJ2-1 - TRBV2 TGTGCCAGCAGGCCCGGGACTAGCGGGTTCAATGAGCAGTTCTTC CASRPGTSGFNEQFF
- TRBJ1-4 - TRBV7-9 TGTGCCAGCAGCTTAAGGAGGGCAGATAATGAAAAACTGTTTTTT CASSLRRADNEKLFF
TRBD2 TRBJ2-1 few TRBV3-1 TGTGCCAGCAGCCAAAGCGGGGGGGCCCACAATGAGCAGTTCTTC CASSQSGGAHNEQFF
TRBD2 TRBJ2-1 few TRBV7-9 TGTGCCAGCAGCTTACCTCCCTCTAGCGGGAGACCCTACAATGAGCAGTTCTTC CASSLPPSSGRPYNEQFF
- TRBJ2-7 - TRBV7-9 TGTGCCAGCAGCTTCGCGGACAGGAGGGAACCTTACAATGAGCAGTACTTC CASSFADRREPYNEQYF
TRBD2 TRBJ2-1 few TRBV2 TGTGCCAGCAGGGAGGGACTAGCGGTGAAACTGAGCTCCTACAATGAGCAGTTCTTC CASREGLAVKLSSYNEQFF
TRBD1 TRBJ2-3 few TRBV7-2 TGTGCCAGCAGCTTAAGTGGGACAGGGAACACAGATACGCAGTATTTT CASSLSGTGNTDTQYF
TRBD2 TRBJ2-7 - TRBV6-1 TGTGCCAGCAGCTCTAGCGGGGGGAAATCCTACGAGCAGTACTTC CASSSSGGKSYEQYF
TRBD1 TRBJ2-7 few TRBV27 TGTGCCAGCAGTCCAACCGGACAGGGGAACCACGAGCAGTACTTC CASSPTGQGNHEQYF
TRBD2 TRBJ2-7 many TRBV6-5 TGTGCCAGCAGTATGGGACTAGCGGGAGAGCAGTACTTC CASSMGLAGEQYF
- TRBJ2-3 - TRBV20-1 TGCATCCAGGGCACAGATACGCAGTATTTT CIQGTDTQYF
- TRBJ2-1 - TRBV16 TGTGCCAGCAGCCAAACCCTCTCAGGGACCCGGCAGTTCTTC CASSQTLSGTRQFF
- TRBJ2-1 - TRBV7-9 TGTGCCAGCAGCTTAGAGCTGGAGACACACAATGAGCAGTTCTTC CASSLELETHNEQFF
TRBD1 TRBJ2-2 few TRBV20-1 TGCAGTGCTAGGAGCAGGGGGCCGAACACCGGGGAGCTGTTTTTT CSARSRGPNTGELFF
- TRBJ1-2 many TRBV27 TGTGCCAGCAGTTTTAGGGGGGCCTATGGCTACACCTTC CASSFRGAYGYTF
- TRBJ2-5 - TRBV25-1 TGTGCCAGCAGTGAATCCCTAGCGCACAACCAAGAGACCCAGTACTTC CASSESLAHNQETQYF
TRBD2 TRBJ2-1 - TRBV20-1 TGCAGTGCTCAGGGCGGGAGGGTTTACAATGAGCAGTTCTTC CSAQGGRVYNEQFF
TRBD1 TRBJ1-2 many TRBV5-1 TGCGCCAGCAGCCGTGGACAGGGGAACTATGGCTACACCTTC CASSRGQGNYGYTF
- TRBJ2-3 once TRBV12-3/TRBV12-4 TGTGCCAGCATTCCGAGATGGGGCTCCACAGATACGCAGTATTTT CASIPRWGSTDTQYF
TRBD1 TRBJ2-1 - TRBV20-1 TGCAGTGCTAGAGATAGGGACAGGGACAATGAGCAGTTCTTC CSARDRDRDNEQFF
- TRBJ2-1 - TRBV11-2 TGTGCCAGCAGCTTAGGGGAGCGAGGGGAGCAGTTCTTC CASSLGERGEQFF
- TRBJ1-1 - TRBV5-6 TGTGCCAGCAGCTTGGTTCGGCCGAACACTGAAGCTTTCTTT CASSLVRPNTEAFF
- TRBJ2-5 - TRBV4-1 TGCGCCAGCAGCCAAGACAGCAGTCTGCAGACCCAGTACTTC CASSQDSSLQTQYF
- TRBJ1-6 - TRBV6-5 TGTGCCAGCAGTTCCCCGCGTCGGGCTCCCTTAGGTTCACCCCTCCACTTT CASSSPRRAPLGSPLHF
- TRBJ1-1 - TRBV13 TGTGCCAGCAGCCGCTCCGGGGGAAAAGGCACTGAAGCTTTCTTT CASSRSGGKGTEAFF
TRBD2 TRBJ2-1 - TRBV4-2 TGTGCCAGCAGCCAAGAAACTAGCGGGAGGGTCAATGAGCAGTTCTTC CASSQETSGRVNEQFF
- TRBJ2-2 few TRBV9 TGTGCCAGCAGCGTAGGAGGGGGGAACACCGGGGAGCTGTTTTTT CASSVGGGNTGELFF
- TRBJ2-7 few TRBV28 TGTGCCACGTTAACCCCAGGGAGCGAGCAGTACTTC CATLTPGSEQYF
- TRBJ2-4 few TRBV12-3/TRBV12-4 TGTGCCAGCAGTTTCCGCGCCGCTGAGCAGTACTTC CASSFRAAEQYF
TRBD1 TRBJ1-4 - TRBV18 TGTGCCAGCTCACCCCCGGGACAGGACAATGAAAAACTGTTTTTT CASSPPGQDNEKLFF
- TRBJ1-4 - TRBV12-3/TRBV12-4 TGTGCCAGCAGCTCGGGACGGATTAATGAAAAACTGTTTTTT CASSSGRINEKLFF
TRBD1 TRBJ2-3 few TRBV6-6 TGTGCCAGCAGTTACTCGGGACAGGGCGATACGCAGTATTTT CASSYSGQGDTQYF
TRBD2 TRBJ2-7 - TRBV28 TGTGCCAGCAGTTTGGAGGCTAGCGGGAGTGGAACCTACGAGCAGTACTTC CASSLEASGSGTYEQYF
- TRBJ1-2 few TRBV3-1 TGTGCCAGCAGCCAACGAGACGGAATTCACAGGGAGAACGTGCACTATGGCTACACCTTC CASSQRDGIHRENVHYGYTF